The rows below give T cell receptor beta chains drawn from one sample of a study of T cells in localized non-small cell lung cancer. The assay was immunoSEQ multiplex PCR, and TCRdb's table has in-frame clones only and misses some. This table has around 54,000 clones, roughly 89% appearing once. The source material was peripheral blood, sampled before any cancer treatment. The origin of the receptors is a male donor older than 55 with stage III squamous cell lung carcinoma. CDR3s include the opening cysteine and the closing phenylalanine or tryptophan. D genes are given only for firm matches. Clone size is not always given. Where it is, it says once, few, many or a class for expanded clones.

V	D	J	size	CDR3	DNA
TRBV5-5	-	TRBJ1-2	-	CASSLAGTQPLGYTF	TGTGCCAGCAGCTTGGCCGGGACCCAACCCTTAGGCTACACCTTC
TRBV9	-	TRBJ2-1	-	CASSVAYPNGLEQFF	TGTGCCAGCAGCGTGGCCTACCCCAATGGGCTTGAGCAGTTCTTC
TRBV20-1	TRBD2	TRBJ2-1	-	CSARTSNEQFF	TGCAGTGCTCGGACTAGCAATGAGCAGTTCTTC
TRBV29-1	TRBD1	TRBJ2-5	-	CSTGQGGRETQYF	TGCAGCACCGGACAGGGGGGCCGAGAGACCCAGTACTTC
TRBV19	-	TRBJ2-7	once	CASSTSTEGEQYF	TGTGCCAGTAGTACGTCGACAGAGGGCGAGCAGTACTTC
TRBV28	-	TRBJ2-3	-	CASSLAGGTTDTQYF	TGTGCCAGCAGTTTAGCCGGGGGAACCACAGATACGCAGTATTTT
TRBV5-1	-	TRBJ1-3	-	CASSPGGNTIYF	TGCGCCAGCAGCCCGGGGGGAAACACCATATATTTT
TRBV4-1	-	TRBJ1-1	once	CASRGRMNTEAFF	TGCGCCAGCAGAGGCAGAATGAACACTGAAGCTTTCTTT
TRBV4-2	-	TRBJ2-1	few	CASSQYIRGRDEQFF	TGTGCCAGCAGCCAATATATTCGGGGGCGGGATGAGCAGTTCTTC
TRBV7-2	TRBD1	TRBJ2-7	-	CASSFWDSPYEQYF	TGTGCCAGCAGCTTCTGGGACAGCCCCTACGAGCAGTACTTC
TRBV9	-	TRBJ1-1	-	CASSVGSGAAEAFF	TGTGCCAGCAGCGTAGGGAGCGGGGCGGCAGAAGCTTTCTTT
TRBV1	-	TRBJ2-2	-	CTSSQDFIGGREDTGELFF	TGCACCAGCAGCCAAGATTTTATTGGGGGGCGTGAGGACACCGGGGAGCTGTTTTTT
TRBV5-1	TRBD1	TRBJ1-2	-	CASSPAGPDRVSSYGYTF	TGCGCCAGCAGCCCAGCAGGCCCCGACAGGGTTTCCTCCTATGGCTACACCTTC